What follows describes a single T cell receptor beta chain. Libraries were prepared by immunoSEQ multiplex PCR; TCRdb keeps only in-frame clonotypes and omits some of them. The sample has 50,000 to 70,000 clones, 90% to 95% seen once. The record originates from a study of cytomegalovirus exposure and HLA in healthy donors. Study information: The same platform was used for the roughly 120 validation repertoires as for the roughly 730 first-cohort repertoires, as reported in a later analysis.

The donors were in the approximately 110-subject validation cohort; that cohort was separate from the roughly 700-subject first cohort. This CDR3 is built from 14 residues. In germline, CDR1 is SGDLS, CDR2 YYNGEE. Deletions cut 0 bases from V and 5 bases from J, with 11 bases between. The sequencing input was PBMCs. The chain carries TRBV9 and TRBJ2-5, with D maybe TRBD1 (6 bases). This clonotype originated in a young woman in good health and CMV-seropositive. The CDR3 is CASSVEGQGETQYF. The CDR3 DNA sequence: TGTGCCAGCAGCGTAGAGGGACAAGGGGAGACCCAGTACTTC.